The rows below give T cell receptor beta chains drawn from one sample of a study of CD8 T cells in ankylosing spondylitis. TCRdb re-called the 5' RACE reads with MiXCR, one entry per CDR3 protein. The data hold around 340,000 distinct CDR3 sequences, with approximately 22% observed a single time. The specimen was blood, either unsorted or a sorted T cell fraction (not recorded which). The receptors shown here come from a male donor with ankylosing spondylitis or in good health (not recorded which). The CDR3 runs from the conserved cysteine through the conserved F or W. The D gene is left open where the match is weak. Clone size is given for some rows only: seen once, a few or many times, or a class if the clone is expanded.

abundance: NA
d_gene: TRBD2
j_gene: TRBJ2-1
v_gene: TRBV11-2
CDR3nt: TGTGCCAGCAGCTCTAGCGGTTTCTCCTACAATGAGCAGTTCTTC
CDR3aa: CASSSSGFSYNEQFF

abundance: NA
d_gene: NA
j_gene: TRBJ2-5
v_gene: TRBV6-2/TRBV6-3
CDR3nt: TGTGCCAGCAGCCAGACAACGTACCAAGAGACCCAGTACTTC
CDR3aa: CASSQTTYQETQYF

abundance: many
d_gene: TRBD1
j_gene: TRBJ2-1
v_gene: TRBV12-3/TRBV12-4
CDR3nt: TGTGCCAGCAGTTTAGCCGGGACAGGTTACAATGAGCAGTTCTTC
CDR3aa: CASSLAGTGYNEQFF

abundance: once
d_gene: NA
j_gene: TRBJ2-7
v_gene: TRBV3-1
CDR3nt: TGTGCCAGCAGCCAAGATCAGGGCCGGGACGAGCAGTACTTC
CDR3aa: CASSQDQGRDEQYF

abundance: many
d_gene: NA
j_gene: TRBJ2-7
v_gene: TRBV28
CDR3nt: TGTGCCAGCAGCCCCCCCTTGGGATACGAGCAGTACTTC
CDR3aa: CASSPPLGYEQYF

abundance: many
d_gene: NA
j_gene: TRBJ1-5
v_gene: TRBV12-3/TRBV12-4
CDR3nt: TGTGCCAGCAGTTCAAATAGCAATCAGCCCCAGCATTTT
CDR3aa: CASSSNSNQPQHF

abundance: few
d_gene: NA
j_gene: TRBJ2-7
v_gene: TRBV12-3/TRBV12-4
CDR3nt: TGTGCCAGCAGTTTCGCAGTCCGCTACGAGCAGTACTTC
CDR3aa: CASSFAVRYEQYF

abundance: NA
d_gene: NA
j_gene: TRBJ2-1
v_gene: TRBV19
CDR3nt: TGTGCCAGTAGTAAATCCTCCACTGGCGGCGATGAGCAGTTCTTC
CDR3aa: CASSKSSTGGDEQFF

abundance: few
d_gene: TRBD1
j_gene: TRBJ2-1
v_gene: TRBV11-2
CDR3nt: TGTGCCAGCAGCCTGGGACAGGGATGGGAGCAGTTCTTC
CDR3aa: CASSLGQGWEQFF

abundance: NA
d_gene: TRBD1
j_gene: TRBJ2-5
v_gene: TRBV5-1
CDR3nt: TGCGCCAGCAGCTTGTCAGGGGGCCTGGGGGAGACCCAGTACTTC
CDR3aa: CASSLSGGLGETQYF

abundance: many
d_gene: NA
j_gene: TRBJ2-3
v_gene: TRBV29-1
CDR3nt: TGCAGCGTTGATAGTGATCCGACTAGCACAGATACGCAGTATTTT
CDR3aa: CSVDSDPTSTDTQYF

abundance: few
d_gene: NA
j_gene: TRBJ2-1
v_gene: TRBV11-2
CDR3nt: TGTGCCAGCAGCTTAGTCCCCACCAATGAGCAGTTCTTC
CDR3aa: CASSLVPTNEQFF

abundance: NA
d_gene: NA
j_gene: TRBJ2-5
v_gene: TRBV4-1
CDR3nt: TGCGCCAGCAGCCAACTACCCAAGCTTAGGTACTTC
CDR3aa: CASSQLPKLRYF

abundance: NA
d_gene: NA
j_gene: TRBJ2-2
v_gene: TRBV30
CDR3nt: TGTGCCTGGAGTGTAGTGAAAACCGGGGAGCTGTTTTTT
CDR3aa: CAWSVVKTGELFF